Below, 10 T cell receptor beta chains from the same sample are listed, as sequenced in a study of Ad26.COV2.S vaccination and SARS-CoV-2 variants. TCRdb keeps only in-frame clones here, not all; method: immunoSEQ multiplex PCR. The sample lists hundreds of thousands of clones, around 89% occurring once. Documented treatment: 15 to 20 received Ad26.COV2.S at low or high dose, single or two shots; 5 received placebo; per-sample allocation not given. Repertoires come from day 63 after the first vaccine or placebo injection. The sequenced sample was peripheral blood, obtained in a trial of Ad26.COV2.S vaccine versus placebo. These receptors were collected from a person aged 18-60 years who received the Ad26.COV2.S COVID-19 vaccine or a placebo.

J is TRBJ2-2 and V is TRBV27; tentative D call: TRBD2 (6 bases). V was clipped by 3 bases and J by 1 base, with 24 bases between them. The germline V gene encodes CDR1 MNHEY and CDR2 SMNVEV (reference sequence). The CDR3 extends over 20 amino acids. Written as DNA, the CDR3 is TGTGCCAGCAGTTTCATGCAATTAATGAGGCCGGGGGTGAACACCGGGGAGCTGTTTTTT. Translating gives CASSFMQLMRPGVNTGELFF.

This rearrangement joins TRBV19 to TRBJ1-2; TRBD1 aligns across 10 bases. CDR1 LNHDA and CDR2 SQIVND come from the germline V gene (reference sequence). V was clipped by 7 bases and J by 5 bases; unmatched bases: 4. The CDR3 has 13 residues. The CDR3 sequence: CASTDRGLYGYTF. DNA for the CDR3: TGTGCCAGTACCGACAGGGGGCTTTATGGCTACACCTTC.

This chain connects TRBV10-2 to TRBJ1-1; D gene uncertain. This CDR3 region has 14 residues. Germline values: CDR1 WSHSY, CDR2 SAAADI. The V and J ends lost 3 bases and 0 bases respectively, with 8 bases between them. The CDR3 spells CASSEDGLNTEAFF. The CDR3 DNA reads as TGCGCCAGCAGTGAAGACGGACTGAACACTGAAGCTTTCTTT.

A remark on this clone: The same CDR3 arises from other DNA sequences in this sample as well. The chain combines TRBV6-2 or TRBV6-3 with TRBJ2-5, with D hard to call. CDR3 size: 12 residues. Trimming left V 2 bases short and J 1 base short, with 2 bases between. Per germline, CDR1 MNHEY and CDR2 SVGEGT. DNA of the CDR3: TGTGCCAGCAGTTACGGCCAAGAGACCCAGTACTTC. It specifies CASSYGQETQYF.

This clone has a handful of counts. The chain is built from TRBV10-3 and TRBJ2-1, with 12 nucleotides matching TRBD1. This CDR3 region has 14 residues. V was clipped by 4 bases and J by 9 bases; unmatched bases: 4. Germline values: CDR1 ENHRY, CDR2 SYGVKD. The CDR3 region is CAISGGQGALEQFF. For the CDR3, the DNA is TGTGCCATCAGTGGGGGACAGGGGGCGCTTGAGCAGTTCTTC.

This chain links TRBV9 with TRBJ2-7; TRBD1 aligns across 7 bases. CDR1 SGDLS and CDR2 YYNGEE come from the germline V gene. Unmatched junction bases numbered 5, after V lost 0 bases and J lost 2 bases. The CDR3 length is 15 residues. CDR3 protein: CASSVAPQGTYEQYF. The CDR3 DNA reads TGTGCCAGCAGCGTAGCCCCACAGGGGACCTACGAGCAGTACTTC.

This chain links TRBV5-4 with TRBJ2-3; 10 nucleotides align to TRBD2. The length of the CDR3 is 16 residues. V shed 4 bases and J 1 base; nucleotides not matched to a gene: 6. Germline V gene data show CDR1 as SGHNT and CDR2 as YYREEE (reference sequence). CDR3 sequence (DNA): TGTGCCAGCAGCAACCCCGGGACTAGCGGCACAGATACGCAGTATTTT. Amino acids: CASSNPGTSGTDTQYF.

The rearrangement joins TRBV23-1 to TRBJ2-1, with TRBD1 matching 11 bases. TRBV23-1 is recorded as an ORF, its role being uncertain. CDR3 size: 14 residues. V lost 8 bases and J lost 0; bases outside the gene matches: 0. DNA of the CDR3: TGCGCCAGCGGGACAGGGGGCTCCTACAATGAGCAGTTCTTC. Amino acid sequence: CASGTGGSYNEQFF.

V is TRBV2 and J is TRBJ2-5; 7 bases agree with TRBD1. The germline gives CDR1 SNHLY, CDR2 FYNNEI. Trimming took 7 bases from V and 3 from J; bases not matched to a gene: 11. This CDR3 is built from 15 residues. As DNA, the CDR3 is TGTGCCAGCACCCTCTCGGGACAGCCCAAAGAGACCCAGTACTTC. Protein: CASTLSGQPKETQYF.

The rearrangement links TRBV4-2 to TRBJ1-4; possible D gene TRBD1, 5 bases. The ends were cut back, 0 bases at V and 0 bases at J, with 20 bases in the middle. The CDR3 runs 20 residues. Germline loops: CDR1 LGHNA, CDR2 YNFKEQ. The CDR3 coding sequence is TGTGCCAGCAGCCAAGAGCCCAGGGACCCAAGTTATGCAACTAATGAAAAACTGTTTTTT. This codes for CASSQEPRDPSYATNEKLFF.